Below, one T cell receptor beta chain is given with its context. Its antigen remains unidentified. Base qualities are not recorded, but no much larger clone differs from it by a single base. V is cut by 2 bases and J by 1 base, and the space between the germline ends is 9 bases. Measured from the cysteine to the phenylalanine, the CDR3 is 14 residues long. Only the CDR3 DNA stays, 42 bases, in frame from base 1. Looking up the germline V gene (reference sequence) yields CDR1 SEHNR and CDR2 FQNEAQ. In total, 600 or so healthy bone marrow donors made up the cohort. At the time of sampling, every cohort member was nominally healthy, though immune exposures that went unrecorded were likely present. The donor was CMV seronegative and was included in the group of a few hundred seronegative cohort members. Each donor provided a peripheral blood sample, and peripheral blood mononuclear cells were used for TCR beta sequencing. Genomic DNA was extracted from the blood cell samples with the Qiagen DNeasy Blood Extraction Kit.

The data belong to a study of cytomegalovirus exposure and HLA in healthy donors (dated by TCRdb to the late 2010s). At the level of the whole study: An earlier analysis of approximately 640 of the donors reported 250 to 300 Gb of sequence data and 117 million unique TCR beta sequences from 150 million to 200 million T cells. Roughly 310 gigabases of sequencing data and tens of millions of unique TCR sequences were included in an early release covering under 650 HLA-typed donors. The genetic ancestry cluster associated with self-reported Caucasian donors included 80% to 90% of the roughly 400 genotyped donors. The study aimed to test whether cataloging public T cell receptors could reveal signatures of past pathogen exposure. The study used immunosequencing to profile the T cell repertoires of several hundred subjects and linked those repertoires to cytomegalovirus serostatus. Along with the roughly 670-subject first cohort, a separate validation cohort of around 120 different subjects was used. The study combined high-throughput TCR immunosequencing, statistical association of individual TCRs with disease status, and machine learning to predict cytomegalovirus infection status. A later analysis re-examined previously published TCR beta repertoires from over 500 donors and added high-resolution HLA genotyping to investigate patterns of TCR occurrence. Rather than using new phenotypic data, the later analysis identified candidate immune exposures from TCR beta sequences and from how often those sequences occurred across donors. An earlier analysis of around 540 of the donors applied high-throughput TCR beta sequencing to assess whether each TCR beta V gene segment acted as functional or pseudogenic. Alongside the repertoire data, information on donor age, sex, ethnicity and CMV serostatus was compiled. A later genetic analysis used genome-wide SNP genotypes for about three fifths of the 666 donors, treating that subset as a discovery cohort. All discovery cohort repertoires had been generated using a single sequencing platform. Class I and class II HLA loci were covered by the typing at four-digit resolution. The number of typed donors differed by locus: about 629-630 for A, B, C, DRB1 and DQB1; 522 for DQA1; around 610 for DPA1; and approximately 450 for DPB1. A handful of DR-DQ haplotypes were handled as single units for association and clustering because linkage in the cohort was strong. Among some 400 genotyped donors of the cohort, an average of approximately 250,000 unique TCR beta nucleotide sequences were sequenced per donor, around 18% of them non-productive.

The method was the immunoSEQ multiplex PCR assay. For the multiplex PCR, a mixture combining 60 forward primers for TCR Vbeta segments and 13 reverse primers for TCR Jbeta segments was used. The CDR3 region of rearranged TCR beta genes was amplified from genomic DNA by a multiplex PCR assay. The amplified TCR beta libraries were sequenced on the Illumina HiSeq System as 87-base-pair reads. Per the source publication's procedure: Across the roughly 600 repertoires, a later analysis counted about 81 million unique TCR beta chains, approximately 10 million of which were shared by at least two donors. To remove PCR and sequencing errors, raw reads were error-corrected and collapsed into unique sequences using a nearest-neighbor algorithm that merged closely related sequences. Alignment of CDR3 sequences to IMGT reference sequences was used to assign V, D and J gene segments. Each retained sequence needed at least a six-nucleotide match to both a V gene segment and a J gene segment. A rearrangement was called productive if the CDR3 had no stop codons and remained in frame with V and J, and every other rearrangement was called non-productive. Following IMGT convention, CDR3 was defined as the stretch from the second conserved V-encoded cysteine to the conserved J-encoded phenylalanine. Sequences without an unambiguous match to a single V gene segment were excluded from the earlier analysis of approximately 560 of the donors. In an earlier analysis of several hundred of the donors, V segments were called functional above 56.7% productive rearrangements and were called segregating when the between-donor standard deviation exceeded 5%. To diagnose cytomegalovirus status from the catalog of TCR beta chain sequences, a statistical classification framework was built. A later analysis assigned V and J genes by comparing TCR nucleotide sequences with IMGT/GENE-DB human TR gene sequences. Using the TCRdist pipeline, a later analysis assigned CDR3 sequences along with most-parsimonious VDJ recombination scenarios. In a later analysis, each TCR beta chain was defined by its CDR3 amino acid sequence together with its V-gene family, and reads lacking a unique V-gene family were excluded. As a way to deal with suspected cross-contamination and a sequencing artifact, a later analysis dropped more than 500 nucleotide sequences that were highly shared and had low generation probability. In a later analysis, a clonal expansion index for each public chain was calculated from normalized within-repertoire ranks of inferred template counts. In a later analysis, generation probabilities were computed using a VDJ recombination model fitted to out-of-frame rearrangements, and the results were checked against IGoR. A later analysis scored TCR-TCR, TCR-HLA and TCR-CMV co-occurrence with hypergeometric tests, applying a repertoire-size bias correction to TCR pairs. To estimate false discovery rates, a later analysis permuted the HLA or CMV assignments 20 times. In a later analysis, co-occurring TCRs were grouped with DBSCAN, and TCRdist sequence similarity was added when clustering was performed within HLA-allele-positive subsets. For co-occurrence clustering, repertoires with fewer than 30,000 or more than 120,000 public chains were excluded, along with roughly 5 repertoires with anomalous nucleotide sharing. TCRdb took this table from immuneACCESS and kept in-frame rearrangements with V and J called. Such tables lack part of the clones; where checked against another copy, unresolved V genes explain under half of the gap, and the rest is unexplained. V and J calls and clone size are copied from that table; D and trimming were computed from the DNA. The sample table shows roughly 100,000 clones, and around four fifths are seen once. Approximately 2% of the sample is held by the ten biggest clonotypes.

The study at large found these results: The classifier was reported to diagnose cytomegalovirus status with high specificity and sensitivity in both the original and validation cohorts. In a later analysis, TCR association rates were found to vary across HLA loci, with the most associated TCRs seen for DRB1 alleles and the fewest for HLA-C alleles. Because counts were too low, roughly 18 rarely observed V segments, including chromosome 9 orphons, were left out of the earlier analysis of approximately 580 of the donors. The authors suggested that the approach could potentially be generalized to other disease states and immunological phenotypes. Compared with equally common non-associated chains, HLA-associated TCR beta chains in a later analysis were more clonally expanded and had lower generation probabilities. Because some donors lacked HLA typing at each locus, the association tests relied only on the typed subset. Immune exposure information for the cohort was limited to CMV serostatus. Three of the identified cytomegalovirus-associated TCR beta chains were confirmed in vitro to be specific for cytomegalovirus antigens. While some public TCRs were present in many individuals, most TCR sequences turned up only very rarely across donors. Linkage disequilibrium might explain the correlated functional status among segregating V segments, but an unknown experimental factor could not be excluded. In this cohort, only TCR beta chains were sequenced, and detectable features were limited by the absence of alpha or paired-chain data. The sequencing pipeline was judged likely to have produced a cluster of highly shared sequence variants as a technical artifact. In a later genetic analysis, a missense DCLRE1C variant was associated with V-gene and J-gene trimming of TCR beta chains, and the association was replicated in an independent cohort. Compared with the roughly 670-donor mean, donors in an Asian-associated ancestry cluster had fewer N-insertions in productive TCRs, according to a later genetic analysis. Several of the top co-occurrence clusters appeared to be linked to parvovirus B19, influenza, CMV and Epstein-Barr virus, according to a later analysis. Some IMGT-functional V segments, including TRBV6-2 and TRBV6-3, could not be distinguished by the 87-base-pair reads and were therefore excluded. A further reported finding was that TCR beta sequences accurately predicted the HLA-A and HLA-B alleles for most subjects in the first cohort. Broadly in line with IMGT annotations, most TCR beta V segments showed up in productive rearrangements about 87% or about 30% of the time in an earlier analysis of 450 to 600 of the donors. The study gave a list of 150 to 200 TCR beta chains associated with cytomegalovirus. According to a later analysis, most CMV-associated TCR beta chains appeared to be HLA-restricted, and the HLA associations seemed to be driven largely by CMV exposure. Strong co-occurrence of HLA alleles, especially DR and DQ, made assigning TCR associations to individual alleles difficult. A later analysis associated approximately 17,000 TCR beta sequences with specific HLA alleles at a false discovery rate of 0.05. Roughly uniform sequencing depth across donors was assumed in presence/absence analyses, although this assumption may not hold.

The clonotype originates from a man aged 40-49 years in good health and CMV-seronegative. Here the chain combines TRBV7-9 and TRBJ2-7; a confident D gene designation cannot be given. The sample consisted of PBMCs. The nucleotide sequence reads TGTGCCAGCAGCTTAATCGAGGAATCCTACGAGCAGTACTTC. Its translation reads: CASSLIEESYEQYF.